The entry below gives a single T cell receptor (beta chain) sequence along with its context. This specimen comes from a study of blood T cell repertoires in COVID-19. Study-wide context: Donors in the United States, Italy and Spain gave samples during acute or convalescent COVID-19.

Method: immunoSEQ multiplex PCR; TCRdb's copy keeps in-frame clones and lacks some. The repertoire holds around 100,000 clones, approximately 90% seen once, with approximately 29% in the top ten. Germline CDR1 and CDR2: KGHSH and LQKENI. The CDR3 has 14 residues. Trimming removed 2 bases from V and 1 base from J; junction bases left unmatched: 1. The V gene is TRBV18, the J gene TRBJ1-1; 7 bases are a match to TRBD1. This TCR came from a woman aged 80 or older with acute or convalescent COVID-19. Input material: peripheral blood. The CDR3 is CASSPTGANTEAFF. CDR3 in DNA: TGTGCCAGCTCACCAACAGGGGCGAACACTGAAGCTTTCTTT.